This TCR beta chain was sequenced in a study of T-cell memory formation after mild COVID-19. TCRdb re-analysed the 5' RACE reads in MiXCR, keeping a single row per CDR3 protein. Of a few hundred thousand distinct CDR3 sequences in the sample, 15% to 20% are singletons; the top ten hold roughly 21%. Study findings and constraints: For contracting clones, CD4+ ones sat mainly in CM and EM, CD8+ in EMRA. A second wave of clones peaked on day 37, and their SARS-CoV-2 specificity went unconfirmed. CD4/CD8 balance held among clones contracting day 15 to 85, and later expanders leaned CD4+. In pre-infection memory, a portion of responding clones appeared, which suggested that cross-reactive memory joined.

As concerns this clonotype: Its antigen is undetermined.

The CDR3 is made up of 13 amino acids. The V gene end was trimmed by 5 bases and the J gene end by 4 bases; junction bases not matched to a gene: 4. The J gene is TRBJ1-1, the V gene TRBV12-3 or TRBV12-4, with 7 nucleotides matching TRBD1. The clonotype originates from a man aged 18 to 30 who had mild COVID-19 (a few samples of this study predate the infection). Cell type and time point are not known. The material sequenced was PBMCs or a T cell subset sorted from them (not recorded which). CDR3: CASSAHRGTEAFF. The CDR3 region has the DNA TGTGCCAGCAGTGCCCACAGGGGCACTGAAGCTTTCTTT.